Following are 4 T cell receptor beta chains from one sample sequenced in a study of blood T cells in healthy people across ages (dated by TCRdb to between 2015 and 2017). Library preparation used 5' RACE. The run used an Illumina HiSeq 2500. A second about 7 to 12 cycle PCR used a sample-barcoded 5' primer and a J-beta primer mix. The public sequencing data were trimmed at Q25 with fastp and processed into clonotypes with MiXCR by TCRdb, which kept only in-frame beta chains. Rows matching on CDR3 protein sequence are summarized as one entry with the most common DNA and genes. The sample table holds 1 million or so distinct CDR3 sequences, of which approximately 25% were seen once. The top ten clones comprise around 0.75% of the sample. In addition, the sample was reused for a study of T cells of mothers and their children.

Sequenced sample: blood. The receptors come from a girl between 2 and 10 years old in good health.

The chain employs TRBV9 and TRBJ1-2, with D unresolved. Germline lookup yields CDR1 SGDLS and CDR2 YYNGEE. V lost 0 bases to trimming and J lost 8 bases, with 11 bases between them. The CDR3 totals 13 residues. The chain's CDR3 is CASSVGQNWGYTF. As DNA, the CDR3 is TGTGCCAGCAGCGTAGGTCAGAATTGGGGCTACACCTTC.

This clonotype was seen more than once but under ten times. V gene TRBV15 combines with J gene TRBJ2-7; D gene unclear. V was pared by 0 bases and J by 5 bases, with 11 bases between. CDR1 is LNHNV, CDR2 YYDKDF, per germline (reference sequence). The CDR3 covers 14 residues. CDR3 DNA: TGTGCCACCAGCAGAGATATATACAGCCACGAGCAGTACTTC. Translation: CATSRDIYSHEQYF.

This clonotype has a handful of counts. V is TRBV25-1 and J is TRBJ2-5, with D uncertain. The CDR3 consists of 11 residues. V gave up 0 bases and J gave up 7 bases, with 3 bases separating them. Germline V CDR1 and CDR2: MGHDK, SYGVNS. In nucleotides, the CDR3 is TGTGCCAGCAGTGAATATGTGACCCAGTACTTC. Protein product: CASSEYVTQYF.

This clonotype was found a few times. The rearrangement joins TRBV3-1 to TRBJ2-1; TRBD2 is a possible D gene (5 bases). The CDR3 is 16 residues long. Trimming removed 5 bases from V and 4 bases from J, with 18 bases in between. Germline V gene data show CDR1 as LGHDT and CDR2 as YNNKEL (reference sequence). Written as DNA, the CDR3 is TGTGCCAGCAGCTATTATTCGGAGGACCCTTACAATGAGCAGTTCTTC. As protein: CASSYYSEDPYNEQFF.